The 29 T cell receptor beta chains presented below share a single source sample, sequenced in a study of T cell changes during pregnancy in multiple sclerosis. Only in-frame clones appear in the TCRdb table, and some are missing; sequencing was by immunoSEQ multiplex PCR. In the table there are tens of thousands of clones, roughly 92% of which are singletons. This specimen was CD8+ T cells from peripheral blood mononuclear cells, taken in the third trimester of pregnancy. These TCRs come from a female donor in good health, enrolled as a control in a pregnancy study.

The J gene is TRBJ2-1, the V gene TRBV10-3; 11 bases match TRBD2. Germline assignment: CDR1 ENHRY and CDR2 SYGVKD. This CDR3 contains 15 residues. Trimming took 8 bases from V and 7 from J; bases not matched to a gene: 10. As DNA, the CDR3 is TGTGCCATCTCTCCTAGTAGCGGGGGGGCTAATGAGCAGTTCTTC. This encodes CAISPSSGGANEQFF.

The CDR3 bases are TGTGCCAGCAGCTTGTCTCAACAGGGCCTATGGGAGACCCAGTACTTC. Its protein is CASSLSQQGLWETQYF. V gene TRBV5-4 combines with J gene TRBJ2-5; tentative D call: TRBD1 (6 bases). This CDR3 has 16 amino acids. The germline V gene has CDR1 SGHNT and CDR2 YYREEE (reference sequence). V lost 1 base and J 5 bases, leaving 18 bases between the germline ends.

The J gene is TRBJ2-7, the V gene TRBV4-1; D ambiguous. In germline, CDR1 is MGHRA, CDR2 YSYEKL. This CDR3 spans 15 amino acids. V was cut by 0 bases and J by 6 bases, with 15 bases left in between. This CDR3 is CASSQEVPASGEQYF. The CDR3 DNA reads as TGCGCCAGCAGCCAAGAGGTGCCAGCTAGTGGCGAGCAGTACTTC.

The chain carries TRBV27 and TRBJ2-2; a possible D gene is TRBD2 (6 bases). The CDR3 is made up of 15 amino acids. With 6 bases removed from V and 4 bases from J, the gap between germline ends came to 15 bases. From germline, CDR1 is MNHEY and CDR2 SMNVEV (reference sequence). In nucleotides, the CDR3 is TGTGCCAGCAGGGGGGGACTGCAACCCACCGGGGAGCTGTTTTTT. Amino acid sequence: CASRGGLQPTGELFF.

This chain connects TRBV14 to TRBJ2-7, with D possibly being TRBD1 (6 bases). Per germline, CDR1 SGHDN and CDR2 FVKESK. CDR3 length: 15 residues. Trimming removed 3 bases at V and 3 bases at J, with 15 bases between. The CDR3 nucleotides are TGTGCCAGCAGCCAGGGATTGGGGGCGGGCTACGAGCAGTACTTC. Translated, it gives CASSQGLGAGYEQYF.

The chain uses TRBV6-5 and TRBJ1-1, with TRBD1 matching over 9 bases. The germline CDR1 and CDR2 sequences are MNHEY and SVGAGI. The ends lost 3 bases at V and 7 bases at J; junction bases unmatched: 12. This CDR3 comprises 16 residues. CDR3 nucleotides: TGTGCCAGCAGTTATCTCGCCGGGACAGGGACGAATGAAGCTTTCTTT. Residues: CASSYLAGTGTNEAFF.

The rearrangement joins TRBV7-2 to TRBJ2-1; TRBD2 matches at 14 bases. Germline V CDR1 and CDR2: SGHTA, FQGNSA. This CDR3 spans 16 amino acids. V shed 5 bases and J 4 bases; nucleotides not matched to a gene: 4. The CDR3: CASSRLAGGAYNEQFF. The CDR3 DNA reads TGTGCCAGCAGCAGACTAGCGGGGGGGGCTTACAATGAGCAGTTCTTC.

The CDR3 DNA follows: TGTGCTAGTGGTTTGGTAGCGGGGTTTGACTACGAGCAGTACTTC. Amino acid sequence: CASGLVAGFDYEQYF. The gene calls are TRBV12-5 and TRBJ2-7; 7 bases align to TRBD2. Per the germline V gene, CDR1 is LGHNT and CDR2 is FRNRAP. Unmatched junction bases numbered 5, after V lost 0 bases and J lost 3 bases. CDR3 length: 15 residues.

The J gene is TRBJ1-2, the V gene TRBV4-3, with TRBD1 matching over 10 bases. The junction had 10 bases not matched to a gene; V was cut back by 2 bases and J by 7 bases. CDR1 and CDR2 (germline): LGHNA, YSLEER. The CDR3 is made up of 16 amino acids. The CDR3 DNA reads as TGCGCCAGCAGCCAAACCGGGACAGGGGACAGGGGTGGCTACACCTTC. Its protein product is CASSQTGTGDRGGYTF.

The chain joins TRBV27 to TRBJ2-3, with 7 bases lining up with TRBD2. Germline CDR1 MNHEY, CDR2 SMNVEV (reference sequence). Trimming at V came to 6 bases and at J to 0 bases, leaving 9 bases not matched to a gene. CDR3 length: 16 residues. This chain's CDR3 is CASSPGLAVSTDTQYF. The CDR3 DNA reads TGTGCCAGCAGCCCGGGGCTAGCGGTTAGCACAGATACGCAGTATTTT.

This chain uses TRBV27 with TRBJ2-3; TRBD2 agrees at 8 bases. J gave up 2 bases and V 5 bases, and 9 bases lay outside the gene matches. Per the germline V gene, CDR1 is MNHEY and CDR2 is SMNVEV (reference sequence). The CDR3 is made up of 16 amino acids. The CDR3 nucleotides read TGTGCCAGCAGTCCTACTAGCGGCTATTTCACAGATACGCAGTATTTT. This gives the protein CASSPTSGYFTDTQYF.

J is TRBJ2-1 and V is TRBV6-6; TRBD2 agrees at 10 bases. Germline V lookup: CDR1 MNHNY, CDR2 SVGAGI (reference sequence). This CDR3 region has 15 residues. V shed 6 bases, J shed 1 base, and the junction held 3 bases outside the gene matches. The CDR3: CASSNSGGSYNEQFF. DNA of the CDR3: TGTGCCAGCAGCAATAGCGGGGGGTCCTACAATGAGCAGTTCTTC.

J is TRBJ2-7 and V is TRBV6-5, with a weak D call TRBD1 (6 bases). V was cut by 4 bases and J by 2 bases, with 12 bases left in between. In germline, CDR1 is MNHEY, CDR2 SVGAGI. The CDR3 runs to 14 residues. The CDR3: CASSLSTGTYEQYF. The CDR3, as DNA: TGTGCCAGCAGTTTAAGCACAGGGACCTACGAGCAGTACTTC.

This clone was counted once. The chain couples TRBV6-5 to TRBJ1-5; a possible D gene is TRBD1 (5 bases). The V end lost 9 bases, the J end lost 7 bases, and 16 bases lay between the germline ends. The CDR3 covers 13 residues. Germline V CDR1 and CDR2: MNHEY, SVGAGI. As DNA, the CDR3 is TGTGCCAGTACCTTAGGGGTAGGCCAGCCCCAGCATTTT. Protein: CASTLGVGQPQHF.

The CDR3 nucleotides are TGCGCCAGCAGCCAAGAGACTAGCGCAGATACGCAGTATTTT. As protein: CASSQETSADTQYF. The chain employs TRBV4-1 and TRBJ2-3; the match to TRBD2 covers 8 bases. Trimming cost V 0 bases and J 4 bases; bases outside gene matches: 0. The V gene's germline CDR1 is MGHRA and CDR2 YSYEKL. The CDR3 length is 14 residues.

The genes are TRBV7-3 and TRBJ2-5; 10 nucleotides match TRBD2. The CDR3 length is 15 residues. V trimming: 0 bases; J trimming: 4 bases; junction bases outside the gene matches: 2. From germline, CDR1 is SGHTA and CDR2 FQGTGA. CDR3 sequence reads: CASSLTWTSGETQYF. In DNA, the CDR3 is TGTGCCAGCAGCTTAACGTGGACTAGCGGAGAGACCCAGTACTTC.

The rearrangement joins TRBV19 to TRBJ2-7, with 9 nucleotides matching TRBD1. This CDR3 region has 13 residues. Germline V gene data show CDR1 as LNHDA and CDR2 as SQIVND (reference sequence). J was trimmed by 5 bases and V by 3 bases; bases with no gene match: 2. The CDR3 sequence: CASSIRTGDEQYF. The CDR3 DNA sequence: TGTGCCAGTAGTATCAGGACAGGGGACGAGCAGTACTTC.

The rearrangement links TRBV6-1 to TRBJ2-5; D may be TRBD1 (6 bases). Between the trimmed V and J ends, which lost 4 bases and 4 bases, there was a span of 19 bases. This CDR3 has 16 amino acids. CDR1 MNHNS and CDR2 SASEGT come from the germline V gene. CDR3 sequence (DNA): TGTGCCAGCAGTGTCCCAGGGGCCCCCATCGGAGAGACCCAGTACTTC. Translating it yields CASSVPGAPIGETQYF.

In its sample, this clone was seen once. V is TRBV7-6 and J is TRBJ2-3; unclear D gene. V dropped 1 base and J dropped 0 bases, with 5 bases sitting between them. The CDR3 is 14 amino acids. Per germline, CDR1 SGHVS and CDR2 FNYEAQ. CDR3 residues: CASSLVSSTDTQYF. DNA for the CDR3: TGTGCCAGCAGCTTAGTGTCTAGCACAGATACGCAGTATTTT.

The chain links TRBV4-1 to TRBJ1-6; TRBD1 is a possible D gene (5 bases). The CDR3 totals 16 residues. V lost 1 base and J lost 8, with 15 bases in between. Germline-derived CDR1 and CDR2 are MGHRA and YSYEKL. The CDR3 DNA follows: TGCGCCAGCAGCCAAGTTTTGGGGAGGGGAGATTCACCCCTCCACTTT. Residues: CASSQVLGRGDSPLHF.

V and J are TRBV5-6 and TRBJ1-1; tentatively, D is TRBD1 (5 bases). CDR1 SGHDT and CDR2 YYEEEE come from the germline V gene. Trimming removed 2 bases at V and 4 bases at J, with 15 bases between. This CDR3 region has 15 residues. In DNA form, the CDR3 reads TGTGCCAGCAGCTTACCGACAGCGACCGGCACTGAAGCTTTCTTT. It codes for CASSLPTATGTEAFF.

This rearrangement joins TRBV27 to TRBJ2-7; D perhaps matches TRBD1 (5 bases). The germline gives CDR1 MNHEY, CDR2 SMNVEV (reference sequence). Deletions cut 5 bases from V and 2 bases from J, with 19 bases between. The CDR3 length is 16 residues. For the CDR3, the DNA is TGTGCCAGCAGTGCCTCCGATGGGGCCCTCCCCTACGAGCAGTACTTC. Protein: CASSASDGALPYEQYF.

The CDR3 nucleotides read TGTGCCAGCAGCTTGCCCCTCGGACAGGCGAACACTGAAGCTTTCTTT. The encoded protein is CASSLPLGQANTEAFF. The chain uses TRBV7-9 and TRBJ1-1; 7 nucleotides match TRBD1. Germline CDR1 and CDR2: SEHNR and FQNEAQ (reference sequence). The J segment lost 1 base and the V segment lost 3 bases, leaving 8 bases of the junction unmatched. CDR3 length equals 16 residues.

The V call is TRBV6-4, the J call TRBJ1-1; D uncertain. The CDR3 sequence is 13 residues long. Trimming shortened V by 8 bases and J by 3 bases, and 13 bases separated the two germline ends. Germline-derived CDR1 and CDR2 are MRHNA and SNTAGT. The DNA of the CDR3 is TGTGCCAGCCGGAGGGATCTCGACACTGAAGCTTTCTTT. Encoded protein: CASRRDLDTEAFF.

The rearrangement links TRBV4-1 to TRBJ2-7; 10 bases map to TRBD2. V dropped 2 bases and J dropped 2; count of bases not matched to a gene: 3. This CDR3 spans 15 amino acids. Per the germline V gene, CDR1 is MGHRA and CDR2 is YSYEKL. The CDR3 protein is CASSQKLAGTYEQYF. The CDR3 DNA follows: TGCGCCAGCAGCCAAAAACTAGCGGGGACCTACGAGCAGTACTTC.

This chain links TRBV7-2 with TRBJ1-5; D is unclear. Germline V lookup: CDR1 SGHTA, CDR2 FQGNSA. CDR3 length: 15 amino acids. V lost 3 bases and J lost 0, with 9 bases in between. CDR3 bases: TGTGCCAGCAGCTTCGGGGAAGGTAGCAATCAGCCCCAGCATTTT. Its protein product is CASSFGEGSNQPQHF. Drawing the rest from reference TRBV7-2 and TRBJ1-5, the complete variable domain is GAGVSQSPSNKVTEKGKDVELRCDPISGHTALYWYRQSLGQGLEFLIYFQGNSAPDKSGLPSDRFSAERTGGSVSTLTIQRTQQEDSAVYLCASSFGEGSNQPQHFGDGTRLSIL.

V and J are TRBV4-3 and TRBJ1-1; D gene ambiguous. This CDR3 comprises 14 residues. Germline values: CDR1 LGHNA, CDR2 YSLEER. V lost 0 bases and J 5 bases, leaving 10 bases between the germline ends. CDR3 sequence reads: CASSQEADRTEAFF. CDR3 sequence (DNA): TGCGCCAGCAGCCAAGAAGCGGATCGGACTGAAGCTTTCTTT.

The chain links TRBV18 to TRBJ2-2; D perhaps matches TRBD2 (6 bases). Germline V lookup: CDR1 KGHSH, CDR2 LQKENI. The CDR3 length is 18 residues. V lost 2 bases and J lost 3, with 19 bases in between. This CDR3 is CASSPLGLSTKDTGELFF. In DNA, the CDR3 is TGTGCCAGCTCACCATTGGGACTCTCTACTAAGGACACCGGGGAGCTGTTTTTT.

The chain carries TRBV5-3 and TRBJ2-7; perhaps TRBD1 as D (6 bases). TRBV5-3 is annotated as an ORF whose role is uncertain. The CDR3 totals 16 residues. Between the trimmed V and J ends, which lost 5 bases and 2 bases, there was a span of 20 bases. The CDR3 nucleotides are TGTGCCAGAAGGGGCCCCACCGGGACAATCGCCTACGAGCAGTACTTC. It specifies CARRGPTGTIAYEQYF.